The 19 T cell receptor beta chains in this list originate from one sample, sequenced in a study of vaccination and CD4 T cells after COVID-19. The antigens these receptors bind are not known. Treatment described: approximately 9-day PBMC culture with coronavirus spike peptide pools or control peptides (ViraFEST assay). The study sequenced cultured CD4+ T cell DNA using the Oncomine TCR Beta short-read assay. TCRdb re-called the PCR reads through MiXCR, storing one row per CDR3 protein. This sample has 15,000 to 20,000 distinct CDR3 sequences, with over 55% found just once. Sequenced input: CD4+ T cells from blood, cultured in vitro. The receptors were gathered from a human donor who had recovered from COVID-19.

The V call is TRBV20-1, the J call TRBJ2-5; 11 nucleotides align to TRBD2. J lost 1 base, V lost 0 bases, and 4 bases had no gene match. Germline CDR1 reads DFQATT; CDR2 reads SNEGSKA (reference sequence). The CDR3 is 16 residues long. The CDR3 protein is CSARDRTSGPQETQYF. In nucleotides, the CDR3 is TGCAGTGCTAGAGATAGGACTAGCGGGCCCCAAGAGACCCAGTACTTC.

The rearrangement joins TRBV24-1 to TRBJ2-3; 8 bases map to TRBD2. V lost 9 bases, J lost 2 bases, and 6 bases stayed unmatched. The germline V gene encodes CDR1 KGHDR and CDR2 SFDVKD. The CDR3 loop spans 14 amino acids. The CDR3 spells CATSSGSPTDTQYF. In DNA form, the CDR3 reads TGTGCCACCTCAAGCGGGAGCCCCACAGATACGCAGTATTTT.

The chain combines TRBV20-1 with TRBJ1-3; the D gene is possibly TRBD1 (5 bases). The CDR3 sequence is 15 residues long. From germline, CDR1 is DFQATT and CDR2 SNEGSKA (reference sequence). Trimming cost V 3 bases and J 0 bases, with 12 bases left between them. This CDR3 is CSARLVRDSGNTIYF. In DNA, the CDR3 is TGCAGTGCTAGGCTAGTCAGGGACTCTGGAAACACCATATATTTT.

The chain carries TRBV6-2 or TRBV6-3 and TRBJ1-5, with D tentatively TRBD1 (5 bases). The CDR3 spans 14 residues. Looked up from germline, CDR1 is MNHEY and CDR2 is SVGEGT. Trimming cost V 4 bases and J 2 bases, with 9 bases left between them. CDR3 residues: CASSWAGGNQPQHF. The CDR3 nucleotides are TGTGCCAGCAGTTGGGCGGGGGGCAATCAGCCCCAGCATTTT.

The chain couples TRBV4-3 to TRBJ1-4, with TRBD1 matching 8 bases. Germline assignment: CDR1 LGHNA and CDR2 YSLEER. The CDR3 has 17 amino acids. The trim removed 1 base at V and 3 bases at J, leaving 7 bases unmatched. CDR3 region: CASSQAAGGIANEKLFF. CDR3 coding DNA: TGCGCCAGCAGCCAAGCGGCAGGGGGCATAGCTAATGAAAAACTGTTTTTT.

This clonotype has only a few counts. The rearrangement links TRBV27 to TRBJ1-1, with D hard to call. This CDR3 contains 13 residues. Germline V gives CDR1 MNHEY, CDR2 SMNVEV (reference sequence). Between the trimmed V and J ends, which lost 4 bases and 0 bases, there was a span of 6 bases. CDR3 sequence: CASSSGLNTEAFF. Here the CDR3 DNA reads TGTGCCAGCAGTTCCGGACTGAACACTGAAGCTTTCTTT.

The chain couples TRBV7-2 to TRBJ2-5; TRBD2 agrees at 10 bases. With 3 bases clipped from V and 5 bases from J, the junction kept 6 bases outside the gene matches. This CDR3 is 15 amino acids long. Per germline, CDR1 SGHTA and CDR2 FQGNSA. The DNA for the CDR3 is TGTGCCAGCAGCTTCGGGGGAGCGGGAGGGGAGACCCAGTACTTC. Translated: CASSFGGAGGETQYF. The whole variable domain, filled in from reference TRBV7-2 and TRBJ2-5, reads GAGVSQSPSNKVTEKGKDVELRCDPISGHTALYWYRQSLGQGLEFLIYFQGNSAPDKSGLPSDRFSAERTGGSVSTLTIQRTQQEDSAVYLCASSFGGAGGETQYFGPGTRLLVL.

The gene calls are TRBV7-8 and TRBJ2-7, with D hard to call. Per the germline V gene, CDR1 is SGHVS and CDR2 is FQNEAQ. The CDR3 covers 13 residues. The ends were cut back, 7 bases at V and 0 bases at J, with 10 bases in the middle. CDR3 DNA: TGTGCCAGCAAGGTGAAGGGCTCCTACGAGCAGTACTTC. Translating it yields CASKVKGSYEQYF.

J is TRBJ2-5 and V is TRBV6-5; no definite D call. The CDR3 runs to 12 residues. Trimming took 0 bases from V and 5 from J, leaving 4 bases between them. Germline CDR1 and CDR2: MNHEY and SVGAGI. The CDR3 is CASSYSGETQYF. The CDR3 nucleotides read TGTGCCAGCAGTTACTCAGGGGAGACCCAGTACTTC.

This rearrangement joins TRBV30 to TRBJ1-6; 7 positions agree with TRBD1. Unmatched junction bases numbered 4, after V lost 3 bases and J lost 5 bases. The germline V gene has CDR1 GTSNPN and CDR2 SVGIG (reference sequence). The CDR3 totals 14 residues. CDR3 amino acids: CAWSTGTDNSPLHF. The DNA for the CDR3 is TGTGCCTGGAGCACCGGGACAGATAATTCACCCCTCCACTTT.

This clonotype was observed a handful of times. The chain employs TRBV11-2 and TRBJ2-5, with 7 positions matching TRBD2. This CDR3 is 18 amino acids long. Germline lookup yields CDR1 SGHAT and CDR2 FQNNGV. V shed 1 base and J 5 bases; nucleotides not matched to a gene: 16. The CDR3 DNA reads as TGTGCCAGCAGCTTAGGATCCTGGCGGGAGATTGGTATGGAGACCCAGTACTTC. It is translated as CASSLGSWREIGMETQYF.

This clonotype was seen a few times. The J gene is TRBJ1-5, the V gene TRBV7-2; D is undetermined. The CDR3 sequence is 13 residues long. V lost 5 bases and J lost 3, with 8 bases in between. Germline loops: CDR1 SGHTA, CDR2 FQGNSA. CDR3 coding DNA: TGTGCCAGCAGCCCGAAGCCCAATCAGCCCCAGCATTTT. Encoded protein: CASSPKPNQPQHF.

V usage is TRBV20-1 and J usage is TRBJ2-5; D remains ambiguous. Germline loops: CDR1 DFQATT, CDR2 SNEGSKA (reference sequence). With 0 bases removed from V and 13 bases from J, the gap between germline ends came to 3 bases. CDR3 length: 8 amino acids. The DNA for the CDR3 is TGCAGTGCTAGAGAGGGGTACTTC. This gives the protein CSAREGYF.

The rearrangement uses TRBV6-1 and TRBJ1-2; D unclear. Per germline, CDR1 MNHNS and CDR2 SASEGT. V lost 4 bases to trimming and J lost 0 bases, with 12 bases between them. CDR3 length: 15 amino acids. The CDR3 reads CASSVVSAANYGYTF. CDR3 bases: TGTGCCAGCAGTGTCGTGTCGGCTGCTAACTATGGCTACACCTTC.

The V gene is TRBV6-2 or TRBV6-3, the J gene TRBJ1-5; the D is unclear. V lost 4 bases and J 8 bases, leaving 9 bases between the germline ends. This CDR3 has 12 residues. Germline CDR1 is MNHEY and CDR2 is SVGEGT. CDR3 residues: CASSSYPKPQHF. Written as DNA, the CDR3 is TGTGCCAGCAGTTCGTATCCCAAGCCCCAGCATTTT.

This rearrangement joins TRBV6-5 to TRBJ1-6; D uncertain. V lost 2 bases, J lost 7 bases, and 12 bases lay in between. CDR1 is MNHEY and CDR2 is SVGAGI in the germline V gene. CDR3 length: 15 residues. The CDR3 DNA reads as TGTGCCAGCAGTTACAAAGGTGATCGGAATTCACCCCTCCACTTT. This encodes CASSYKGDRNSPLHF.

The chain couples TRBV7-9 to TRBJ1-1; the D gene is possibly TRBD1 (6 bases). The ends were cut back, 3 bases at V and 4 bases at J, with 15 bases in the middle. This CDR3 is 15 amino acids long. The germline gives CDR1 SEHNR, CDR2 FQNEAQ (reference sequence). CDR3 protein: CASSLGGGIGTEAFF. As DNA, the CDR3 is TGTGCCAGCAGCTTGGGAGGGGGGATAGGCACTGAAGCTTTCTTT.

V and J are TRBV15 and TRBJ2-7; a weak D match, TRBD2 (5 bases). Trimming left V 3 bases short and J 0 bases short, with 6 bases between. The CDR3 extends over 13 amino acids. Germline V CDR1 and CDR2: LNHNV, YYDKDF (reference sequence). CDR3 amino acids: CATSRAGSYEQYF. CDR3 bases: TGTGCCACCAGCAGGGCGGGCTCCTACGAGCAGTACTTC.

This chain links TRBV20-1 with TRBJ2-4, with a possible D match to TRBD2 (6 bases). Trimming shortened V by 7 bases and J by 3 bases, and 19 bases separated the two germline ends. The CDR3 covers 15 residues. From germline, CDR1 is DFQATT and CDR2 SNEGSKA (reference sequence). The CDR3 DNA reads TGCAGTGTTCGAAAGGCGGGGAAGGTCAAAAACATTCAGTACTTC. This gives the protein CSVRKAGKVKNIQYF.